These T cell receptor beta chains were read from a single sample in a study of blood T cell repertoires in COVID-19. Method: immunoSEQ multiplex PCR; TCRdb's copy keeps in-frame clones and lacks some. The sample shows about 70,000 clones, over 75% of them seen only once. The source material was peripheral blood. The receptors were sampled from a human donor in a cohort sampled during active COVID-19. Each CDR3 is given with its conserved first and last residue. D genes are given only for firm matches. A clone size is listed for some rows: how often the clone was seen (once, few, many), or a class if it is expanded.

clone size | J gene | V gene | D gene | CDR3 protein | CDR3 DNA
. | TRBJ2-2 | TRBV5-1 | . | CASSLLVRDTGELFF | TGCGCCAGCAGCTTGTTGGTACGCGACACCGGGGAGCTGTTTTTT
. | TRBJ2-3 | TRBV19 | TRBD2 | CASSISGENYYTDTQYF | TGTGCCAGTAGTATTAGCGGGGAAAACTACTACACAGATACGCAGTATTTT
. | TRBJ1-1 | TRBV28 | . | CASHGQGIGSPEAFF | TGTGCCAGTCATGGCCAGGGGATTGGATCCCCTGAAGCTTTCTTT
. | TRBJ1-3 | TRBV11-3 | . | CASSGGSGNTIYF | TGTGCCAGCAGCGGCGGGTCTGGAAACACCATATATTTT
. | TRBJ2-2 | TRBV5-1 | . | CASSLLNTGELFF | TGCGCCAGCAGCCTCCTCAACACCGGGGAGCTGTTTTTT
. | TRBJ1-1 | TRBV3-1/TRBV3-2 | . | CASSLGGRDTEAFF | TGTGCCAGCAGCTTGGGTGGCAGGGACACTGAAGCTTTCTTT
. | TRBJ1-1 | TRBV19 | . | CASRRLNTEAFF | TGTGCCAGTAGGCGGTTGAACACTGAAGCTTTCTTT
. | TRBJ1-4 | TRBV28 | TRBD1 | CASSFGGDRGHTNEKLFF | TGTGCCAGCAGTTTCGGGGGGGACAGGGGACATACTAATGAAAAACTGTTTTTT
. | TRBJ1-4 | TRBV7-2 | TRBD1 | CASSALQGASEKLFF | TGTGCCAGCAGCGCCTTACAGGGGGCGAGTGAAAAACTGTTTTTT
few | TRBJ2-7 | TRBV5-1 | . | CASSLTTYEQYF | TGCGCCAGCAGCTTGACTACCTACGAGCAGTACTTC
. | TRBJ2-4 | TRBV19 | TRBD1 | CASTWRQGDIQYF | TGTGCCAGTACCTGGAGACAGGGGGACATTCAGTACTTC
. | TRBJ1-5 | TRBV6-2/TRBV6-3 | . | CASSYAGVGQPQHF | TGTGCCAGCAGTTACGCGGGCGTCGGGCAGCCCCAGCATTTT
. | TRBJ1-2 | TRBV24-1 | TRBD1 | CATSESGQSYGYTF | TGTGCCACCAGTGAATCGGGACAGAGTTATGGCTACACCTTC
. | TRBJ1-1 | TRBV15 | TRBD1 | CATGTEYRTEAFF | TGTGCCACGGGGACAGAATATAGGACTGAAGCTTTCTTT
few | TRBJ2-7 | TRBV10-3 | . | CAISVGDEQYF | TGTGCCATCAGTGTAGGGGACGAGCAGTACTTC
. | TRBJ1-5 | TRBV7-2 | TRBD1 | CASSLGPRTGVYNQPQHF | TGTGCCAGCAGCTTAGGGCCCCGTACAGGGGTTTACAATCAGCCCCAGCATTTT
. | TRBJ2-5 | TRBV30 | . | CAWSVPTGMKETQYF | TGTGCCTGGAGTGTACCCACGGGGATGAAAGAGACCCAGTACTTC
. | TRBJ1-2 | TRBV7-2 | . | CASSLGPGMGGYTF | TGTGCCAGCAGCTTAGGGCCCGGAATGGGCGGCTACACCTTC
. | TRBJ1-1 | TRBV19 | TRBD1 | CASSIDRTGGTFGTNEAFF | TGTGCCAGTAGTATAGATAGGACAGGGGGCACCTTCGGAACAAATGAAGCTTTCTTT
. | TRBJ2-7 | TRBV23-1 | . | CASSPRKGTYEQYF | TGCGCCAGCAGTCCCCGGAAGGGGACCTACGAGCAGTACTTC
. | TRBJ2-3 | TRBV2 | TRBD2 | CASNGQGLLAGGRTDTQYF | TGTGCCAGCAACGGGCAAGGGTTGCTAGCGGGGGGGCGCACAGATACGCAGTATTTT
. | TRBJ2-7 | TRBV10-1 | . | CASSERQPPYEQYF | TGCGCCAGCAGTGAGAGACAGCCCCCCTACGAGCAGTACTTC
. | TRBJ1-6 | TRBV4-1 | TRBD1 | CASSQATGGQGSSPLHF | TGCGCCAGCAGCCAAGCCACAGGGGGACAGGGAAGTTCACCCCTCCACTTT
. | TRBJ2-7 | TRBV28 | . | CASSLLGVAGSYEQYF | TGTGCCAGCAGCCTACTCGGAGTAGCTGGCTCCTACGAGCAGTACTTC
. | TRBJ2-2 | TRBV3-1/TRBV3-2 | TRBD1 | CASLQGQGNRAGELFF | TGTGCCAGCCTGCAGGGACAGGGGAACAGGGCCGGGGAGCTGTTTTTT
. | TRBJ2-1 | TRBV27 | TRBD2 | CASSSGRLAGYNEQFF | TGTGCCAGCAGTTCAGGACGACTAGCGGGCTACAATGAGCAGTTCTTC
. | TRBJ2-7 | TRBV5-1 | . | CASSWRVGDLEYF | TGCGCCAGCAGCTGGAGGGTCGGGGACCTGGAGTACTTC
. | TRBJ1-3 | TRBV4-1 | . | CASSQVSGSGNTIYF | TGCGCCAGCAGCCAAGTATCAGGCTCTGGAAACACCATATATTTT
. | TRBJ1-5 | TRBV30 | . | CAWSVSGGGQPQHF | TGTGCCTGGAGTGTATCGGGGGGTGGTCAGCCCCAGCATTTT
. | TRBJ2-7 | TRBV27 | TRBD1 | CASSLSGTGVAEQYF | TGTGCCAGCAGTTTGTCCGGGACAGGGGTGGCCGAGCAGTACTTC
. | TRBJ1-2 | TRBV3-1/TRBV3-2 | . | CASSGGAGYGYTF | TGTGCCAGCAGTGGAGGTGCCGGCTATGGCTACACCTTC
few | TRBJ1-1 | TRBV6-5 | . | CASSSRRTLMDEAFF | TGTGCCAGCAGTTCCCGTCGGACATTGATGGATGAAGCTTTCTTT
. | TRBJ1-1 | TRBV9 | . | CASSVAGSEAFF | TGTGCCAGCAGCGTAGCTGGCAGTGAAGCTTTCTTT
. | TRBJ2-1 | TRBV6-1 | TRBD2 | CASSDLAGGGANEQFF | TGTGCCAGCAGTGACCTAGCGGGGGGCGGGGCGAATGAGCAGTTCTTC
few | TRBJ1-5 | TRBV12-3/TRBV12-4 | . | CASSRQGNQPQHF | TGTGCCAGCAGTCGACAGGGCAATCAGCCCCAGCATTTT
. | TRBJ2-5 | TRBV10-3 | TRBD2 | CAISDERGWETQYF | TGTGCCATCAGTGATGAGCGGGGGTGGGAGACCCAGTACTTC
. | TRBJ1-2 | TRBV7-9 | . | CASSPWTNYGYTF | TGTGCCAGCAGTCCGTGGACAAACTATGGCTACACCTTC
. | TRBJ1-3 | TRBV30 | . | CAWSVRGENTIYF | TGTGCCTGGAGTGTACGGGGGGAAAACACCATATATTTT